The 8 T cell receptor beta chains below come from one sample, sequenced in a study of cytomegalovirus exposure and HLA in healthy donors. PCR used 60 Vbeta primers and 13 Jbeta primers. Assay: immunoSEQ multiplex PCR; the TCRdb copy retains only in-frame clones and omits some. The sample yields 150,000 to 200,000 clones, of which the top ten take up 1% to 1.5%. The sample consisted of PBMCs. These TCRs come from a woman aged 60-75 years in good health and CMV-seronegative.

This rearrangement joins TRBV5-1 to TRBJ2-1; TRBD1 matches at 8 bases. This CDR3 is 15 amino acids long. Per germline, CDR1 SGHRS and CDR2 YFSETQ. Trimming removed 4 bases from V and 0 bases from J; junction bases left unmatched: 3. The CDR3: CASSKGQDSYNEQFF. The CDR3 DNA reads TGCGCCAGCAGCAAGGGACAGGACTCCTACAATGAGCAGTTCTTC.

This chain connects TRBV11-2 to TRBJ2-7, with a tentative D call TRBD2 (5 bases). The CDR3 runs to 13 residues. The V gene lost 5 bases and the J gene lost 4 bases, with 12 bases spanning the gap. Germline V CDR1 and CDR2: SGHAT, FQNNGV. The CDR3 coding sequence is TGTGCCAGCAGCCTAAGGACTTCATACGAGCAGTACTTC. Its translation is CASSLRTSYEQYF.

This sequence joins TRBV6-6 and TRBJ1-1, with 9 bases matching TRBD1. The CDR3 covers 15 residues. Germline V CDR1 and CDR2: MNHNY, SVGAGI (reference sequence). With V trimmed by 4 bases and J by 1 base, 4 bases remained unmatched. This chain's CDR3 is CASSFRQGGNTEAFF. CDR3 sequence (DNA): TGTGCCAGCAGTTTTAGACAGGGGGGGAACACTGAAGCTTTCTTT.

The chain combines TRBV5-4 with TRBJ2-1; TRBD1 might be the D (6 bases). Trimming took 4 bases from V and 2 from J, leaving 13 bases between them. The germline V gene encodes CDR1 SGHNT and CDR2 YYREEE (reference sequence). The CDR3 has 15 amino acids. This chain's CDR3 is CASSDRTVPYNEQFF. The CDR3 DNA sequence: TGTGCCAGCAGCGACCGGACAGTCCCCTACAATGAGCAGTTCTTC.

CDR3 sequence reads: CASSQDGRIGANTEAFF. CDR3 nucleotide sequence: TGCGCCAGCAGCCAGGATGGCCGTATAGGGGCGAACACTGAAGCTTTCTTT. The rearrangement uses TRBV4-3 and TRBJ1-1, with D tentatively TRBD1 (5 bases). The germline V gene has CDR1 LGHNA and CDR2 YSLEER. Trimming cost V 3 bases and J 1 base, with 18 bases left between them. The CDR3 length is 17 residues.

The J gene is TRBJ2-7, the V gene TRBV5-4, with 7 bases identical to TRBD2. Germline V gene data show CDR1 as SGHNT and CDR2 as YYREEE (reference sequence). V shed 2 bases and J 0 bases; nucleotides not matched to a gene: 5. This CDR3 region has 15 residues. CDR3 amino acids: CASSFRLAGSYEQYF. In DNA, the CDR3 is TGTGCCAGCAGCTTTCGACTAGCTGGCTCCTACGAGCAGTACTTC.

Turning to this clone: This specimen includes other DNA sequences encoding the same CDR3. This chain joins TRBV29-1 and TRBJ2-3, with 7 bases matching TRBD1. The CDR3 is made up of 13 amino acids. Germline loops: CDR1 SQVTM, CDR2 ANQGSEA. With 6 bases clipped from V and 0 bases from J, the junction kept 3 bases outside the gene matches. The CDR3 nucleotides read TGCAGCGTCTACAGGGGAAGCACAGATACGCAGTATTTT. This codes for CSVYRGSTDTQYF.

This chain joins TRBV10-3 and TRBJ2-1; possible D gene TRBD1, 5 bases. This CDR3 is built from 15 residues. Germline CDR1 reads ENHRY; CDR2 reads SYGVKD. Trimming took off 4 bases at V and 6 bases at J, with 16 bases between the two ends. The CDR3 DNA is TGTGCCATCAGTGCTATCCAGGGTTTCAGCAATGAGCAGTTCTTC. This codes for CAISAIQGFSNEQFF.